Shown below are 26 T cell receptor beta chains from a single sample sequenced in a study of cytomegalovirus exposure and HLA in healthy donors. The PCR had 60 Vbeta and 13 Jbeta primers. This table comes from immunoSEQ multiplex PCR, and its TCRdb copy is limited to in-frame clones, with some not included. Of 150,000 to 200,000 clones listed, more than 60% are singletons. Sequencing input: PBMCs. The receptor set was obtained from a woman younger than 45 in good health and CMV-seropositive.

CDR3 sequence reads: CASSLGTADEKLFF. CDR3 nucleotides: TGTGCCAGCAGCTTAGGGACAGCGGATGAAAAACTGTTTTTT. The V gene is TRBV7-9, the J gene TRBJ1-4, with a possible D match to TRBD1 (6 bases). Trimming took off 1 base at V and 6 bases at J, with 9 bases between the two ends. Germline V gene lookup returns CDR1 SEHNR and CDR2 FQNEAQ (reference sequence). This CDR3 has 14 amino acids.

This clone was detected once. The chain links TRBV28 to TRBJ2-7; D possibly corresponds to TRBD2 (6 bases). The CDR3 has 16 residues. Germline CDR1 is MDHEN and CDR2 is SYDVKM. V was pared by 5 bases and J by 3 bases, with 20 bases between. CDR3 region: CASSESGGNPFYEQYF. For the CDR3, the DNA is TGTGCCAGCAGTGAATCAGGAGGGAACCCCTTCTACGAGCAGTACTTC.

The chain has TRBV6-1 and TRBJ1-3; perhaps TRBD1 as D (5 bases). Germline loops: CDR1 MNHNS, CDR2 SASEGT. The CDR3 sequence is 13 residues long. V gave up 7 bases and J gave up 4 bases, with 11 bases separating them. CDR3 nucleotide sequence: TGTGCCAGCATTAAGGGGAGGGGAAACACCATATATTTT. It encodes CASIKGRGNTIYF.

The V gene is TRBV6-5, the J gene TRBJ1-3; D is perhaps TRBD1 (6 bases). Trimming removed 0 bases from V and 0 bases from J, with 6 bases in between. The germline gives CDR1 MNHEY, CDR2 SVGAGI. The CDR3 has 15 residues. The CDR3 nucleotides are TGTGCCAGCAGTTACTCAGGGGGCTCTGGAAACACCATATATTTT. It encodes CASSYSGGSGNTIYF.

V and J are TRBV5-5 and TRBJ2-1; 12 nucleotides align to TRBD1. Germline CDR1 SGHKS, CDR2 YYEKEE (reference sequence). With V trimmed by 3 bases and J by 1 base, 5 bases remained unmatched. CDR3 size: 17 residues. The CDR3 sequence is CASSWDRGRGSYNEQFF. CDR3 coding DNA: TGTGCCAGCAGCTGGGACAGGGGGCGCGGGTCCTACAATGAGCAGTTCTTC.

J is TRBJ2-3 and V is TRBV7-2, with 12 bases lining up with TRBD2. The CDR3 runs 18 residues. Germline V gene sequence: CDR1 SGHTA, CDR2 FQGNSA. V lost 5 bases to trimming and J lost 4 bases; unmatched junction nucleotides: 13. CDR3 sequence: CASSTPPTSGRWADTQYF. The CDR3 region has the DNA TGTGCCAGCAGCACACCACCCACTAGCGGGAGGTGGGCAGATACGCAGTATTTT.

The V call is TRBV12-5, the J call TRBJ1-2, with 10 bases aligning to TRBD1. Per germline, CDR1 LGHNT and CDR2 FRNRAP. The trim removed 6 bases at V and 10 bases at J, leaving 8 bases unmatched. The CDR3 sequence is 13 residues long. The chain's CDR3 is CASGTRDRGYYTF. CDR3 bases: TGTGCTAGTGGCACACGGGACAGGGGATACTACACCTTC.

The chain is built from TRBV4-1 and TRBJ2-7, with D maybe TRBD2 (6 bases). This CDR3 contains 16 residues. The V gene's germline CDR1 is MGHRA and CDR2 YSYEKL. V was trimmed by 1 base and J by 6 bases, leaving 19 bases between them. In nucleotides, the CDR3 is TGCGCCAGCAGCCAAGTTGCTGGGAGGCCCTTGGGCGAGCAGTACTTC. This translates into CASSQVAGRPLGEQYF.

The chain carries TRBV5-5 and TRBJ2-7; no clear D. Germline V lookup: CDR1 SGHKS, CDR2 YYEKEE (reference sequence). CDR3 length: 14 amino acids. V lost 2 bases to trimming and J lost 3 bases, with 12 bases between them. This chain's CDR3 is CASSLTSVFYEQYF. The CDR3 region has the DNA TGTGCCAGCAGCTTAACCTCGGTCTTCTACGAGCAGTACTTC.

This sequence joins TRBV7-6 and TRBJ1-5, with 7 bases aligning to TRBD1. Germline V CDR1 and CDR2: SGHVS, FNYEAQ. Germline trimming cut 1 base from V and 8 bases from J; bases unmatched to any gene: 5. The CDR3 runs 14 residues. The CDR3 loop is CASSLVAGTEPQHF. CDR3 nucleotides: TGTGCCAGCAGCTTAGTCGCAGGGACAGAGCCCCAGCATTTT.

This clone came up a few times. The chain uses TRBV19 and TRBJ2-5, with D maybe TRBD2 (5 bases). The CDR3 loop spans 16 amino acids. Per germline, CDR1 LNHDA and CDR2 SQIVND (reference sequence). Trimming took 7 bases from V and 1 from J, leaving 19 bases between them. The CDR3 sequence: CASNGGKDLAQETQYF. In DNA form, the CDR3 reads TGTGCCAGTAACGGAGGAAAGGACCTGGCCCAAGAGACCCAGTACTTC. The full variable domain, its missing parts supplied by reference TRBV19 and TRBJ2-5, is DGGITQSPKYLFRKEGQNVTLSCEQNLNHDAMYWYRQDPGQGLRLIYYSQIVNDFQKGDIAEGYSVSREKKESFPLTVTSAQKNPTAFYLCASNGGKDLAQETQYFGPGTRLLVL.

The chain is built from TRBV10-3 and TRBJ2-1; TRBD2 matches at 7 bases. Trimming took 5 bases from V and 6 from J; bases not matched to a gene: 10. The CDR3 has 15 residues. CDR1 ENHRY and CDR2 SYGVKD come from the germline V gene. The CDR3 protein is CAISPQRGEGNEQFF. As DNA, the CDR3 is TGTGCCATCAGTCCACAACGCGGGGAGGGCAATGAGCAGTTCTTC.

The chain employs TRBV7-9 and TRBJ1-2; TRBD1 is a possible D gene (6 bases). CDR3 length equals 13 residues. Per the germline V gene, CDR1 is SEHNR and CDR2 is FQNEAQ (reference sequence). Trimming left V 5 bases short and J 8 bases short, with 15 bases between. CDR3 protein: CASSRSGHGGYTF. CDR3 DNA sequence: TGTGCCAGCAGCCGTTCGGGACATGGAGGCTACACCTTC.

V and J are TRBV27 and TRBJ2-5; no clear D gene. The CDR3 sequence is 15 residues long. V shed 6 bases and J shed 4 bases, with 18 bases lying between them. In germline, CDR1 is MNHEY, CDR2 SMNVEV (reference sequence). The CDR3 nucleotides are TGTGCCAGCAGCCCCGGAGAGCCTTTCGGAGAGACCCAGTACTTC. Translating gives CASSPGEPFGETQYF.

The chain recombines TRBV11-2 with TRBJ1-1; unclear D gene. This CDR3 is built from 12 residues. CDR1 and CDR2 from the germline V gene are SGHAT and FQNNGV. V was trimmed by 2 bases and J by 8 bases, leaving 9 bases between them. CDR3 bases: TGTGCCAGCAGCTTATACCACCAGGAAGCTTTCTTT. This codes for CASSLYHQEAFF.

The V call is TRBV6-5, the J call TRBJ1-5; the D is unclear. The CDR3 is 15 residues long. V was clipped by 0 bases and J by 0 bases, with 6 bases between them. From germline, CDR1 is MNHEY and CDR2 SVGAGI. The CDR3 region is CASSYSRYSNQPQHF. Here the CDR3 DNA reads TGTGCCAGCAGTTACTCGAGGTATAGCAATCAGCCCCAGCATTTT.

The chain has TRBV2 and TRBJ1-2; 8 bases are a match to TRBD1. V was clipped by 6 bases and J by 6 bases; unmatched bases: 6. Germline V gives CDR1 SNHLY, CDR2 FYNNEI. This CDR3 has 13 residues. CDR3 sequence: CASSADRGDGYTF. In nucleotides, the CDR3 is TGTGCCAGCAGCGCAGACAGGGGTGATGGCTACACCTTC.

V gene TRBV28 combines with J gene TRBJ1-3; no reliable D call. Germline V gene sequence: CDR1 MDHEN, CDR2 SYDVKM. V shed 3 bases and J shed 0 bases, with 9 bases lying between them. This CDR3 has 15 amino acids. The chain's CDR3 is CASSLGVLSGNTIYF. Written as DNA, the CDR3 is TGTGCCAGCAGTTTGGGCGTCCTCTCTGGAAACACCATATATTTT.

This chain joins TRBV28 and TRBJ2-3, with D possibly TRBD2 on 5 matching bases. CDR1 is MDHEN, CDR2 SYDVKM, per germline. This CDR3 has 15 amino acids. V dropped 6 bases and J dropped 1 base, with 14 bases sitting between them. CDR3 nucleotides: TGTGCCAGCAGCAGAGAGAGCGGAGGCACAGATACGCAGTATTTT. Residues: CASSRESGGTDTQYF. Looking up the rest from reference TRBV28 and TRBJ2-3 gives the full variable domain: DVKVTQSSRYLVKRTGEKVFLECVQDMDHENMFWYRQDPGLGLRLIYFSYDVKMKEKGDIPEGYSVSREKKERFSLILESASTNQTSMYLCASSRESGGTDTQYFGPGTRLTVL.

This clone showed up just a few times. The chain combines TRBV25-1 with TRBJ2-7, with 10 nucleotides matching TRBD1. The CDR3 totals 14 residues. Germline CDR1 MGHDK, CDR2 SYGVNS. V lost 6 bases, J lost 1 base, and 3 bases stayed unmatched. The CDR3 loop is CASSGDRGSYEQYF. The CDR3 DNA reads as TGTGCCAGCAGCGGGGACAGGGGTTCCTACGAGCAGTACTTC.

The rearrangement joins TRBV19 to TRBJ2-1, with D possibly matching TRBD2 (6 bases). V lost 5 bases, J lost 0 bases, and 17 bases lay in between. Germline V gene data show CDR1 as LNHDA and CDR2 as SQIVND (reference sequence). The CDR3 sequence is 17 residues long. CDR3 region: CASSPRDSRNSYNEQFF. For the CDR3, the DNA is TGTGCCAGTAGTCCCCGGGACTCAAGAAACTCCTACAATGAGCAGTTCTTC.

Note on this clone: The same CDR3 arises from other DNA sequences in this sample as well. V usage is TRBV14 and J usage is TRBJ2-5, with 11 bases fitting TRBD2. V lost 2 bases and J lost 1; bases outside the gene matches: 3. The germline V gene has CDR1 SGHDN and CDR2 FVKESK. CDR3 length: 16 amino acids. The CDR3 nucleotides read TGTGCCAGCAGCCAACTAACTAGCGGGGGCCAAGAGACCCAGTACTTC. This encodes CASSQLTSGGQETQYF.

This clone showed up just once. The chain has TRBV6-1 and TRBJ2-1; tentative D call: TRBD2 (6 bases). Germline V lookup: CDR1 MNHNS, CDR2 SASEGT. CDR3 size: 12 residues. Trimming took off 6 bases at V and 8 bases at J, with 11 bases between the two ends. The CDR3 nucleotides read TGTGCCAGCAGGCCCGGCGGGGATGAGCAGTTCTTC. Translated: CASRPGGDEQFF.

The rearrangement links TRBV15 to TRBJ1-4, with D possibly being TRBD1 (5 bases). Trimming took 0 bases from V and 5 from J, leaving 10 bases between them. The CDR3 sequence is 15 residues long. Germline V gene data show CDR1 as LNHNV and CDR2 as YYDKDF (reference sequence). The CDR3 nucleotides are TGTGCCACCAGCAGAGAACGGGGGAACAATGAAAAACTGTTTTTT. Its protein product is CATSRERGNNEKLFF.

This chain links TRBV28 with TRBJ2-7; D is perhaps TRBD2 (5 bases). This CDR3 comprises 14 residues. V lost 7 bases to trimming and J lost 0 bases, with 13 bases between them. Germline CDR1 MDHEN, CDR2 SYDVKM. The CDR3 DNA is TGTGCCAGCACCCCGGGGAAGGGCTCCTACGAGCAGTACTTC. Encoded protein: CASTPGKGSYEQYF.

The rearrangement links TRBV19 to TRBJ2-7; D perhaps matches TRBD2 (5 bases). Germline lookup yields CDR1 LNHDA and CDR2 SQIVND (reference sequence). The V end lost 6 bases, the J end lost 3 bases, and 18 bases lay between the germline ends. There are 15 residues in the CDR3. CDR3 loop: CASSLVGTGNYEQYF. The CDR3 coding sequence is TGTGCCAGTAGCCTGGTTGGTACGGGAAACTACGAGCAGTACTTC.